A selection of T cell receptor beta chains follows, all from one sample in a study of cytomegalovirus exposure and HLA in healthy donors. The table came from immunoSEQ multiplex PCR; TCRdb's copy has only in-frame clones and leaves some out. Of 200,000 to 250,000 clones listed, less than 90% are singletons. Sequenced sample: PBMCs. These receptors all stem from a woman under 30 in good health and CMV-seronegative. The CDR3 runs from the conserved cysteine through the conserved F or W. Fields, in order: D gene, J gene, V gene, clone size, CDR3 DNA, CDR3 protein. A D gene is named only where the DNA matches it firmly. A row's size may be missing; if present it is once, few, many or a size class.

>TRBD2|TRBJ2-3|TRBV4-1|NA
TGCGCCAGCAGCCAAGAGCAGCGGGGGCTTAGCACAGATACGCAGTATTTT
CASSQEQRGLSTDTQYF
>NA|TRBJ1-1|TRBV7-9|few
TGTGCCAGCAGCTTAGCCCGGGGACACACTGAAGCTTTCTTT
CASSLARGHTEAFF
>NA|TRBJ1-4|TRBV30|NA
TGTGCCTGGAGAAGGGGCGGAAGTGCAACTAATGAAAAACTGTTTTTT
CAWRRGGSATNEKLFF
>NA|TRBJ1-2|TRBV7-6|once
TGTGCCAGCAGCCCTAGGGCGTCTGATAACTATGGCTACACCTTC
CASSPRASDNYGYTF
>NA|TRBJ2-5|TRBV28|NA
TGTGCCAGCAGTTTATATGCGGGTGGGGAGACCCAGTACTTC
CASSLYAGGETQYF
>NA|TRBJ1-6|TRBV14|NA
TGTGCCAGCAGCCAAGACCCTAATTCACCCCTCCACTTT
CASSQDPNSPLHF
>NA|TRBJ1-2|TRBV6-5|NA
TGTGCCAGCACCCGGGGTAAAGGGGCAGGGTATGGCTACACCTTC
CASTRGKGAGYGYTF
>NA|TRBJ2-2|TRBV2|NA
TGTGCCAGCGGATCGGCAGGGTCCACCGGGGAGCTGTTTTTT
CASGSAGSTGELFF
>TRBD2|TRBJ2-3|TRBV6-6|NA
TGTGCCAGCAGCCCACGGCGCGGGGGGAACACAGATACGCAGTATTTT
CASSPRRGGNTDTQYF
>NA|TRBJ1-4|TRBV2|NA
TGTGCCAGCAGTGGTGGGGTATCAGGTTATAATGAAAAACTGTTTTTT
CASSGGVSGYNEKLFF
>TRBD1|TRBJ2-7|TRBV19|NA
TGTGCCAGTAGTATAACGGCAGGGGGCCACGAGCAGTACTTC
CASSITAGGHEQYF
>NA|TRBJ1-2|TRBV11-2|NA
TGTGCCAGCAGCCCCGACATGCGAGGCTACACCTTC
CASSPDMRGYTF
>NA|TRBJ1-2|TRBV27|few
TGTGCCAGCAGTTCGTACCCCAATCCGCGGCAAGGTGGCTACACCTTC
CASSSYPNPRQGGYTF
>NA|TRBJ1-5|TRBV19|NA
TGTGCCAGTAGTCCCCAGGAGGGGGGGGGCCGCAATCAGCCCCAGCATTTT
CASSPQEGGGRNQPQHF
>TRBD2|TRBJ2-5|TRBV6-1|NA
TGTGCCAGCAAGGGCACTAGCGGGAGAGAGACCCAGTACTTC
CASKGTSGRETQYF